This note documents a single TCR beta chain sequence. Its cognate antigen is unknown. The entry originates in a study of response to subunit inactivated influenza vaccine. TCRdb called the RT-PCR reads again in MiXCR, with one record for every CDR3 protein. The sample has approximately 680,000 distinct CDR3 sequences, approximately 15% seen once; the top ten hold around a tenth. Germline-derived CDR1 and CDR2 are SGHRS and YFSETQ. J lost 6 bases, V lost 2 bases, and 4 bases had no gene match. The CDR3 consists of 14 residues. Whole-study results and caveats: It was suggested by the authors that few new T cells are recruited by each seasonal influenza vaccination.

This sequence originates from a man aged 45 to 65 who received an inactivated influenza vaccine. The chain has TRBV5-1 and TRBJ2-7; 11 bases agree with TRBD1. Sample: PBMCs from blood, taken 11 to 12 days after vaccination. CDR3 region: CASSLGQGAPEQYF. The CDR3 nucleotides read TGCGCCAGCAGCTTAGGACAGGGGGCGCCCGAGCAGTACTTC.